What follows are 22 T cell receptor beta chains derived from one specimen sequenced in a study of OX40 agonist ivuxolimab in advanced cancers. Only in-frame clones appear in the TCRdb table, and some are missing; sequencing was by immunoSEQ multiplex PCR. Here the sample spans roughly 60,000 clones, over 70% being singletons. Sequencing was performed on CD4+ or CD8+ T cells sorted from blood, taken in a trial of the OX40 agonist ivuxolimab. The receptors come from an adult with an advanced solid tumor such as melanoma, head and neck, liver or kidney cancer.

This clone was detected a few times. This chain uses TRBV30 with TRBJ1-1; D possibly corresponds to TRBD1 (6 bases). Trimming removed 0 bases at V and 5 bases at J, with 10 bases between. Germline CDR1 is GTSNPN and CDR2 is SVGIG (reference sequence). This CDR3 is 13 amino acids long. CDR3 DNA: TGTGCCTGGAGTGTACGAAGGGGGACTGAAGCTTTCTTT. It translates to CAWSVRRGTEAFF.

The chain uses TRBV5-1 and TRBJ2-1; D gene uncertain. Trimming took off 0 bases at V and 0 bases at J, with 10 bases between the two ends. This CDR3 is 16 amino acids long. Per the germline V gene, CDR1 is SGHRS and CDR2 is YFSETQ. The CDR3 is CASSLGLARSYNEQFF. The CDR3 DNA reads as TGCGCCAGCAGCTTGGGCTTAGCCCGCTCCTACAATGAGCAGTTCTTC.

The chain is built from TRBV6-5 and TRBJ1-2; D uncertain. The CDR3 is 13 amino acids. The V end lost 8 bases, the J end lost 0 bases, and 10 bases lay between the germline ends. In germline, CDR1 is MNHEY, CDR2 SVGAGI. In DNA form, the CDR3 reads TGTGCCAGCTCTAAAGATACTAACTATGGCTACACCTTC. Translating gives CASSKDTNYGYTF.

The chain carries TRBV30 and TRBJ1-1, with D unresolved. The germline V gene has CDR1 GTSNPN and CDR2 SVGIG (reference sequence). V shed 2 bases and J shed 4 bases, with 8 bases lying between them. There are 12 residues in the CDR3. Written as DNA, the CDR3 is TGTGCCTGGAGTCGGGGAAGCACTGAAGCTTTCTTT. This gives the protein CAWSRGSTEAFF.

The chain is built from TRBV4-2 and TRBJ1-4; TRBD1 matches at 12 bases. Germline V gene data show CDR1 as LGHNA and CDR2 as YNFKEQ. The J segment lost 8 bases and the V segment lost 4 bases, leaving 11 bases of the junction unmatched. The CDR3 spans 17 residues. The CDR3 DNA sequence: TGTGCCAGCAGCCTAGGGACAGGGGGCGGAGGTTGGGAAAAACTGTTTTTT. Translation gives CASSLGTGGGGWEKLFF.

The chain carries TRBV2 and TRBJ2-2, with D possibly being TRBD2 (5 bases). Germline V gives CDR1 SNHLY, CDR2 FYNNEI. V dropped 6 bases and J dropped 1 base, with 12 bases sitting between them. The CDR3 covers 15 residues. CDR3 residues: CASSKDGENTGELFF. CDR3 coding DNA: TGTGCCAGCAGCAAGGACGGGGAGAACACCGGGGAGCTGTTTTTT.

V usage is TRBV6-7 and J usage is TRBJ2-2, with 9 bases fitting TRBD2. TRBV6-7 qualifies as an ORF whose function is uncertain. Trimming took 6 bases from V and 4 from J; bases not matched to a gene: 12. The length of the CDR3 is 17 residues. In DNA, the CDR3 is TGTGCCAGCAGCCCCCGGGGTAGCGGGAGTGTCACCGGGGAGCTGTTTTTT. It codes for CASSPRGSGSVTGELFF.

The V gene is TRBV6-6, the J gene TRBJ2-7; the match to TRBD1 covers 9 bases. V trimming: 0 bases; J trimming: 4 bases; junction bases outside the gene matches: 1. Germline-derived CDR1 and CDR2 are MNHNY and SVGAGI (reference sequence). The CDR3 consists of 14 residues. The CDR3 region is CASSYSGTGYEQYF. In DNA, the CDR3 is TGTGCCAGCAGTTACTCAGGGACAGGGTACGAGCAGTACTTC.

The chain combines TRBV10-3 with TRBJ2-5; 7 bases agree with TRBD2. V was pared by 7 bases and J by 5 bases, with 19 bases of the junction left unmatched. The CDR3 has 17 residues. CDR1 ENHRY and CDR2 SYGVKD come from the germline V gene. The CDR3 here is CAIKGGEGSGDFETQYF. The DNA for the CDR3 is TGTGCCATCAAGGGCGGGGAGGGTTCGGGCGACTTTGAGACCCAGTACTTC.

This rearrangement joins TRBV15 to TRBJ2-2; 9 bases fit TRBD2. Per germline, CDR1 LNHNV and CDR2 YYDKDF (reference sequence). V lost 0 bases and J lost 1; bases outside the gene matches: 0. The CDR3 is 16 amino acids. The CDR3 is CATSRETSGNTGELFF. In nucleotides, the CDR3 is TGTGCCACCAGCAGAGAGACTAGCGGGAACACCGGGGAGCTGTTTTTT.

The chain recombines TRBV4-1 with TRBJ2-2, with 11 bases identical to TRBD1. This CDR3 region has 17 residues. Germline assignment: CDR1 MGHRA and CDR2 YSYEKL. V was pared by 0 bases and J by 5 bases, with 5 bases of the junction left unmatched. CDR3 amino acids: CASSQEGQGGGTGELFF. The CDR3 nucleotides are TGCGCCAGCAGCCAAGAGGGACAGGGGGGTGGGACCGGGGAGCTGTTTTTT.

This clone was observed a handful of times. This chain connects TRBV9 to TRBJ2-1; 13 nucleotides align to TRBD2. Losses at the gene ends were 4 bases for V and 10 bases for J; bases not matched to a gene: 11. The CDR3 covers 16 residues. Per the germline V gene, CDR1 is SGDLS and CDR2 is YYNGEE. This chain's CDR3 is CASSLTGTSGIGEQFF. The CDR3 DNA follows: TGTGCCAGCAGCTTAACCGGGACTAGCGGGATCGGGGAGCAGTTCTTC.

CDR3 region: CASSSRGARNEKLFF. The DNA of the CDR3 is TGTGCCAGCAGCTCACGGGGGGCAAGGAATGAAAAACTGTTTTTT. The chain carries TRBV7-2 and TRBJ1-4; D is perhaps TRBD1 (6 bases). In germline, CDR1 is SGHTA, CDR2 FQGNSA. The V gene lost 4 bases and the J gene lost 5 bases, with 14 bases spanning the gap. The CDR3 sequence is 15 residues long.

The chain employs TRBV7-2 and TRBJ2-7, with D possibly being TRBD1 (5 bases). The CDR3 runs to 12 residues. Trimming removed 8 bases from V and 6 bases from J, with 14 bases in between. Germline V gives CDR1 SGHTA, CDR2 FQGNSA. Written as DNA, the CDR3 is TGTGCCAGCTCAGCCCAGGGATTCGAGCAGTACTTC. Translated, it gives CASSAQGFEQYF.

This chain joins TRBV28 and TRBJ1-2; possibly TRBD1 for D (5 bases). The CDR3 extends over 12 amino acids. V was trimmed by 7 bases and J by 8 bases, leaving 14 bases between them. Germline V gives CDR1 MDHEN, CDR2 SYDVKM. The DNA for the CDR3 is TGTGCCAGCAACTCGGGGACGTTAGGCTACACCTTC. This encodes CASNSGTLGYTF.

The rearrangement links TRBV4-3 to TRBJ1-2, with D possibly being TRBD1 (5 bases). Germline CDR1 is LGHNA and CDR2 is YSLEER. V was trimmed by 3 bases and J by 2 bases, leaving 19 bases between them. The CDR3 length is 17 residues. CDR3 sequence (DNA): TGCGCCAGCAGCCATCAACTCAGGGACGGGAAAAACTATGGCTACACCTTC. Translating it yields CASSHQLRDGKNYGYTF.

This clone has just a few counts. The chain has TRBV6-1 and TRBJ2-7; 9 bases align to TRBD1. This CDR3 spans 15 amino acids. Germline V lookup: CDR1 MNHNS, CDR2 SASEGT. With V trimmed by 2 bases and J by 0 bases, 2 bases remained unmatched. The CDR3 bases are TGTGCCAGCAGTGAATGGGGACAGGGCTCCTACGAGCAGTACTTC. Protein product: CASSEWGQGSYEQYF.

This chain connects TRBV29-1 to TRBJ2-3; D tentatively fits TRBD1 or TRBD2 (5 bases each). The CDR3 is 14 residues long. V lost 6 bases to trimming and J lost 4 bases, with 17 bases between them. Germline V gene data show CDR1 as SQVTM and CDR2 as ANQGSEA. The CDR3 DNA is TGCAGCGTCTCGGGGCCCTCTGTCGCAGATACGCAGTATTTT. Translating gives CSVSGPSVADTQYF.

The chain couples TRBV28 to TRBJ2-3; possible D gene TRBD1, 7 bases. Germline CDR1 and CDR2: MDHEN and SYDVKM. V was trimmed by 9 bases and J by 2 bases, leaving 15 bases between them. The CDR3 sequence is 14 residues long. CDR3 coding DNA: TGTGCCAGTCGAACAGGGGACTTCACAGATACGCAGTATTTT. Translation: CASRTGDFTDTQYF.

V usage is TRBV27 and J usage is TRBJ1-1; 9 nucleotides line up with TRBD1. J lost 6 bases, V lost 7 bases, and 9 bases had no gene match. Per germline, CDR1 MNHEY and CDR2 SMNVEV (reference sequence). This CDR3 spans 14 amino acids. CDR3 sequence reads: CASTNRDRVAEAFF. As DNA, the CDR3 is TGTGCCAGCACCAACCGGGACAGGGTCGCTGAAGCTTTCTTT.

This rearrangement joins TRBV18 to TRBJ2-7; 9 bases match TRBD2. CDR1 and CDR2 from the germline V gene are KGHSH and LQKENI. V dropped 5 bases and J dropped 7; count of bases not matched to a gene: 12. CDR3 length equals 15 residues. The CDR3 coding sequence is TGTGCCAGCTCATCACTAGCGGGTGTGGGGTCGGAGCAGTACTTC. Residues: CASSSLAGVGSEQYF.

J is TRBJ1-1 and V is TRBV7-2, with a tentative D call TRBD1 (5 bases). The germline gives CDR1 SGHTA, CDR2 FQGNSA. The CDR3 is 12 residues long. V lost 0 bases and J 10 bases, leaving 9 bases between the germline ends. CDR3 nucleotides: TGTGCCAGCAGCTTAGCAGGGGCCAGAGCTTTCTTT. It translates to CASSLAGARAFF.